This entry lists 24 T cell receptor beta chains sequenced from one sample in a study of blood T cell repertoires in COVID-19. Data came from immunoSEQ multiplex PCR; TCRdb stores just in-frame clones and leaves some out. The sample includes about 240,000 clones, 80% to 90% of them seen just once. Sequenced: peripheral blood. These receptors were obtained from a woman aged 70-85 years with acute or convalescent COVID-19.

The CDR3 DNA sequence: TGTGCCAGCAGTTTTTCTTTTGGCAGGGTGAGCGAAAAACTGTTTTTT. The encoded protein is CASSFSFGRVSEKLFF. The gene calls are TRBV27 and TRBJ1-4; weak D call: TRBD1 (5 bases). Germline assignment: CDR1 MNHEY and CDR2 SMNVEV (reference sequence). The CDR3 is made up of 16 amino acids. The germline V and J ends were trimmed by 3 bases and 8 bases, with 19 bases remaining between them. Full variable domain (remainder filled in from reference TRBV27 and TRBJ1-4): EAQVTQNPRYLITVTGKKLTVTCSQNMNHEYMSWYRQDPGLGLRQIYYSMNVEVTDKGDVPEGYKVSRKEKRNFPLILESPSPNQTSLYFCASSFSFGRVSEKLFFGSGTQLSVL.

The rearrangement joins TRBV5-1 to TRBJ2-1; 9 bases line up with TRBD2. V was clipped by 1 base and J by 9 bases; unmatched bases: 14. This CDR3 has 17 residues. CDR1 is SGHRS, CDR2 YFSETQ, per germline. The CDR3 DNA reads TGCGCCAGCAGCTTGTTGGCAGCGGGGGGCCTACATGGTGAGCAGTTCTTC. Encoded protein: CASSLLAAGGLHGEQFF.

The J gene is TRBJ1-5, the V gene TRBV19, with D unclear. The CDR3 has 17 residues. V lost 1 base to trimming and J lost 9 bases, with 22 bases between them. Per germline, CDR1 LNHDA and CDR2 SQIVND (reference sequence). The CDR3 coding sequence is TGTGCCAGTAGTATAGTTTTCGGCAAGGCGGCATCTTCGCCCCAGCATTTT. Its protein is CASSIVFGKAASSPQHF. The variable domain in full, completed from reference TRBV19 and TRBJ1-5, reads DGGITQSPKYLFRKEGQNVTLSCEQNLNHDAMYWYRQDPGQGLRLIYYSQIVNDFQKGDIAEGYSVSREKKESFPLTVTSAQKNPTAFYLCASSIVFGKAASSPQHFGDGTRLSIL.

The chain has TRBV5-6 and TRBJ1-6, with a weak D call TRBD1 (5 bases). V was pared by 3 bases and J by 7 bases, with 20 bases between. CDR3 length: 17 residues. Per the germline V gene, CDR1 is SGHDT and CDR2 is YYEEEE. Here the CDR3 DNA reads TGTGCCAGCAGCTGGCCGGGAGGGGTCAGTGGAAATTCACCCCTCCACTTT. It specifies CASSWPGGVSGNSPLHF.

V is TRBV6-5 and J is TRBJ1-1; the match to TRBD1 covers 11 bases. CDR1 MNHEY and CDR2 SVGAGI come from the germline V gene. J gave up 2 bases and V 7 bases, and 6 bases lay outside the gene matches. The CDR3 is made up of 15 amino acids. The CDR3 reads CASTPGTGGNTEAFF. The CDR3 region has the DNA TGTGCCAGCACTCCCGGGACAGGGGGTAACACTGAAGCTTTCTTT.

In DNA form, the CDR3 reads TGTGCCAGCAGTGAATCCAATTATCAGCCCCAGCATTTT. Residues: CASSESNYQPQHF. The chain combines TRBV6-1 with TRBJ1-5; unclear D gene. V was trimmed by 2 bases and J by 5 bases, leaving 7 bases between them. The CDR3 spans 13 residues. Germline CDR1 is MNHNS and CDR2 is SASEGT.

In this sample, this clone turned up many times. This sample includes further DNA sequences coding for the same CDR3. The chain combines TRBV7-9 with TRBJ1-1; D gene unclear. With 1 base removed from V and 2 bases from J, the gap between germline ends came to 5 bases. Germline lookup yields CDR1 SEHNR and CDR2 FQNEAQ (reference sequence). The CDR3 loop spans 13 amino acids. CDR3 DNA: TGTGCCAGCAGCTTAGACAGAAACACTGAAGCTTTCTTT. Its translation: CASSLDRNTEAFF.

This chain connects TRBV7-9 to TRBJ1-6; 8 nucleotides align to TRBD1. The length of the CDR3 is 15 residues. Germline lookup yields CDR1 SEHNR and CDR2 FQNEAQ (reference sequence). V lost 1 base to trimming and J lost 11 bases; unmatched junction nucleotides: 7. CDR3 sequence (DNA): TGTGCCAGCAGCTTAGACGGACAGGGTAGTGCACCCCTCCACTTT. Its protein product is CASSLDGQGSAPLHF.

V is TRBV15 and J is TRBJ1-2; no definite D call. The ends were cut back, 0 bases at V and 6 bases at J, with 5 bases in the middle. The CDR3 is made up of 12 amino acids. Germline lookup yields CDR1 LNHNV and CDR2 YYDKDF (reference sequence). CDR3 DNA: TGTGCCACCAGCAGAGATGGGCATGGCTACACCTTC. Translated, it gives CATSRDGHGYTF. Supplemented by reference TRBV15 and TRBJ1-2, the full variable domain reads DAMVIQNPRYQVTQFGKPVTLSCSQTLNHNVMYWYQQKSSQAPKLLFHYYDKDFNNEADTPDNFQSRRPNTSFCFLDIRSPGLGDTAMYLCATSRDGHGYTFGSGTRLTVV.

This sequence joins TRBV30 and TRBJ2-3; possibly TRBD2 for D (5 bases). The CDR3 contains 11 residues. V gave up 2 bases and J gave up 6 bases, with 6 bases separating them. Germline assignment: CDR1 GTSNPN and CDR2 SVGIG (reference sequence). CDR3 protein: CAWSRRDTQYF. The CDR3, as DNA: TGTGCCTGGAGTCGGAGGGATACGCAGTATTTT.

This clone showed up just once. The chain has TRBV9 and TRBJ1-2; tentatively, D is TRBD1 (5 bases). V was pared by 0 bases and J by 4 bases, with 13 bases between. This CDR3 comprises 15 residues. Per germline, CDR1 SGDLS and CDR2 YYNGEE. For the CDR3, the DNA is TGTGCCAGCAGCGTAGGTCTCAGGGAACCCTATGGCTACACCTTC. This translates into CASSVGLREPYGYTF.

The chain couples TRBV10-2 to TRBJ1-3; D unresolved. CDR3 length: 14 amino acids. The V end lost 3 bases, the J end lost 0 bases, and 6 bases lay between the germline ends. The germline V gene encodes CDR1 WSHSY and CDR2 SAAADI. The CDR3 DNA reads as TGCGCCAGCAGTGATCCCGGCTCTGGAAACACCATATATTTT. This codes for CASSDPGSGNTIYF.

The genes are TRBV18 and TRBJ1-4; D is unresolved. The CDR3 has 14 residues. V lost 5 bases and J lost 0, with 7 bases in between. In germline, CDR1 is KGHSH, CDR2 LQKENI. The CDR3 reads CASSSFATNEKLFF. In DNA, the CDR3 is TGTGCCAGCTCATCGTTTGCAACTAATGAAAAACTGTTTTTT.

V is TRBV6-5 and J is TRBJ2-7; weak D call: TRBD2 (7 bases). Trimming took 0 bases from V and 7 from J, leaving 16 bases between them. Germline CDR1 reads MNHEY; CDR2 reads SVGAGI. This CDR3 has 15 residues. CDR3 loop: CASSYSGGGLWEQYF. CDR3 nucleotides: TGTGCCAGCAGTTACTCGGGCGGGGGCCTCTGGGAGCAGTACTTC.

This chain joins TRBV6-5 and TRBJ1-2; 7 positions match TRBD1. The CDR3 has 15 amino acids. The germline gives CDR1 MNHEY, CDR2 SVGAGI. Trimming removed 10 bases from V and 8 bases from J; junction bases left unmatched: 19. The chain's CDR3 is CATFDRQGRFDGYTF. The CDR3 nucleotides read TGTGCCACCTTTGACCGACAGGGCCGCTTCGACGGCTACACCTTC.

This rearrangement joins TRBV7-2 to TRBJ1-6, with a tentative D call TRBD1 (5 bases). Between the trimmed V and J ends, which lost 0 bases and 9 bases, there was a span of 12 bases. CDR3 length: 15 residues. Germline values: CDR1 SGHTA, CDR2 FQGNSA. The chain's CDR3 is CASSLAGGNISPLHF. DNA of the CDR3: TGTGCCAGCAGCTTAGCGGGGGGGAATATTTCACCCCTCCACTTT.

The chain combines TRBV11-2 with TRBJ1-6; 9 nucleotides match TRBD1. This CDR3 is built from 15 residues. Germline V CDR1 and CDR2: SGHAT, FQNNGV. V was clipped by 3 bases and J by 10 bases; unmatched bases: 7. This CDR3 reads CASSLGGQGNSPLHF. The CDR3 DNA is TGTGCCAGCAGCTTGGGAGGACAGGGGAACTCACCCCTCCACTTT. The full variable domain, in which reference TRBV11-2 and TRBJ1-6 provide the parts outside the CDR3, is EAGVAQSPRYKIIEKRQSVAFWCNPISGHATLYWYQQILGQGPKLLIQFQNNGVVDDSQLPKDRFSAERLKGVDSTLKIQPAKLEDSAVYLCASSLGGQGNSPLHFGNGTRLTVT.

The chain has TRBV10-3 and TRBJ1-5; weak D call: TRBD1 (5 bases). Germline assignment: CDR1 ENHRY and CDR2 SYGVKD. V was clipped by 11 bases and J by 7 bases, with 18 bases between them. The length of the CDR3 is 13 residues. This CDR3 reads CAGGDGGRQPQHF. In DNA form, the CDR3 reads TGTGCCGGGGGAGACGGGGGAAGACAGCCCCAGCATTTT.

V and J are TRBV13 and TRBJ1-2; tentative D call: TRBD1 (6 bases). Germline CDR1 reads PRHDT; CDR2 reads FYEKMQ (reference sequence). V gave up 5 bases and J gave up 4 bases, with 14 bases separating them. CDR3 length equals 14 residues. This CDR3 reads CASSVRQAFYGYTF. The CDR3 nucleotides read TGTGCCAGCAGCGTCCGACAGGCATTCTATGGCTACACCTTC. The whole variable domain, remainder taken from reference TRBV13 and TRBJ1-2, is AAGVIQSPRHLIKEKRETATLKCYPIPRHDTVYWYQQGPGQDPQFLISFYEKMQSDKGSIPDRFSAQQFSDYHSELNMSSLELGDSALYFCASSVRQAFYGYTFGSGTRLTVV.

This rearrangement joins TRBV6-5 to TRBJ2-5, with 9 positions matching TRBD1. The CDR3 totals 15 residues. Germline V gene data show CDR1 as MNHEY and CDR2 as SVGAGI. Unmatched junction bases numbered 9, after V lost 5 bases and J lost 5 bases. The CDR3: CASSPSGTGYETQYF. CDR3 in DNA: TGTGCCAGCAGTCCGTCCGGGACAGGGTACGAGACCCAGTACTTC.

This chain uses TRBV19 with TRBJ2-5; a weak D match, TRBD1 (6 bases). The CDR3 runs 13 residues. Germline V lookup: CDR1 LNHDA, CDR2 SQIVND (reference sequence). V lost 5 bases and J 4 bases, leaving 11 bases between the germline ends. This chain's CDR3 is CASSPLRGETQYF. The CDR3 DNA reads TGTGCCAGTAGTCCCCTCAGGGGAGAGACCCAGTACTTC.

The chain carries TRBV12-3 or TRBV12-4 and TRBJ1-3; no definite D call. The V gene lost 7 bases and the J gene lost 9 bases, with 10 bases spanning the gap. The CDR3 loop spans 11 amino acids. The CDR3 bases are TGTGCCAGCAACCTCATTAGCACCATATATTTT. It yields the protein CASNLISTIYF.

Only one count was recorded for this clone. This rearrangement joins TRBV4-1 to TRBJ2-5; TRBD2 matches 8 bases. The CDR3 runs to 16 residues. Germline V gene lookup returns CDR1 MGHRA and CDR2 YSYEKL. Trimming removed 1 base from V and 2 bases from J; junction bases left unmatched: 6. CDR3 protein: CASSQAGGATQETQYF. The CDR3 coding sequence is TGCGCCAGCAGCCAAGCCGGGGGGGCAACACAAGAGACCCAGTACTTC.

The chain recombines TRBV6-2 or TRBV6-3 with TRBJ1-6, with a tentative D call TRBD1 (5 bases). CDR3 length: 13 amino acids. The V gene lost 2 bases and the J gene lost 9 bases, with 8 bases spanning the gap. In germline, CDR1 is MNHEY, CDR2 SVGEGT. The CDR3 nucleotides are TGTGCCAGCAGTTACGTGGGGGGTTCACCCCTCCACTTT. As protein: CASSYVGGSPLHF.